This passage covers 10 T cell receptor beta chains from one sample sequenced in a study of PD-L1 blockade in urothelial cancer. Clones were sequenced by immunoSEQ multiplex PCR, and TCRdb holds only the in-frame ones, with some missing. The sample consists of about 82,000 clones, 85% to 95% of them appearing once. The sample was PBMCs, taken around atezolizumab (anti-PD-L1) treatment. These receptors were taken from a man aged 60 to 75 with urothelial cancer.

In DNA, the CDR3 is TGTGCCAGCAGCCCTCAAGCGGGGGTGGGGGAGCTGTTTTTT. It yields the protein CASSPQAGVGELFF. The J gene is TRBJ2-2, the V gene TRBV9; 8 bases agree with TRBD2. CDR3 length: 14 amino acids. J lost 8 bases, V lost 4 bases, and 7 bases had no gene match. Germline V gene data show CDR1 as SGDLS and CDR2 as YYNGEE.

This clone was found a few times. The V call is TRBV7-2, the J call TRBJ2-2; D unclear. Per the germline V gene, CDR1 is SGHTA and CDR2 is FQGNSA. V was cut by 3 bases and J by 4 bases, with 6 bases left in between. The CDR3 covers 13 residues. The CDR3 loop is CASSLSFTGELFF. The CDR3, as DNA: TGTGCCAGCAGCTTGAGTTTCACCGGGGAGCTGTTTTTT.

The chain links TRBV6-1 to TRBJ2-1, with TRBD1 as a possible D gene (5 bases). Per the germline V gene, CDR1 is MNHNS and CDR2 is SASEGT. The CDR3 is 15 amino acids. Trimming pared 3 bases from V and 8 bases from J, leaving 17 bases between. In nucleotides, the CDR3 is TGTGCCAGCAGTGACCACCTCCTTCAGGGCTATGAGCAGTTCTTC. Its protein is CASSDHLLQGYEQFF.

This sequence joins TRBV30 and TRBJ2-3; 8 positions agree with TRBD1. This CDR3 is 11 amino acids long. Germline-derived CDR1 and CDR2 are GTSNPN and SVGIG (reference sequence). The ends lost 8 bases at V and 9 bases at J; junction bases unmatched: 7. Written as DNA, the CDR3 is TGTGCCGGCGAACAGGGGGACACGCAGTATTTT. Translated, it gives CAGEQGDTQYF.

V and J are TRBV10-3 and TRBJ2-3, with D perhaps matching TRBD2 (6 bases). The CDR3 runs 12 residues. Trimming left V 11 bases short and J 1 base short, with 10 bases between. Germline values: CDR1 ENHRY, CDR2 SYGVKD. CDR3 residues: CAVGLRTDTQYF. For the CDR3, the DNA is TGTGCCGTGGGACTTCGCACAGATACGCAGTATTTT.

The chain couples TRBV11-3 to TRBJ2-5; TRBD1 matches 9 bases. V was pared by 1 base and J by 7 bases, with 1 base of the junction left unmatched. In germline, CDR1 is SGHNT, CDR2 YENEEA. The CDR3 contains 13 residues. The CDR3 is CASSLVGQGTQYF. Written as DNA, the CDR3 is TGTGCCAGCAGCTTAGTGGGACAGGGGACCCAGTACTTC.

V and J are TRBV5-4 and TRBJ2-3; D is undetermined. Germline CDR1 SGHNT, CDR2 YYREEE (reference sequence). With 0 bases removed from V and 3 bases from J, the gap between germline ends came to 8 bases. This CDR3 has 14 residues. In nucleotides, the CDR3 is TGTGCCAGCAGCTTGGAACAGCCTACAGATACGCAGTATTTT. Residues: CASSLEQPTDTQYF. Supplemented by reference TRBV5-4 and TRBJ2-3, the full variable domain reads ETGVTQSPTHLIKTRGQQVTLRCSSQSGHNTVSWYQQALGQGPQFIFQYYREEENGRGNFPPRFSGLQFPNYSSELNVNALELDDSALYLCASSLEQPTDTQYFGPGTRLTVL.

The chain uses TRBV2 and TRBJ2-5; possible D gene TRBD2, 6 bases. In germline, CDR1 is SNHLY, CDR2 FYNNEI. The CDR3 spans 14 residues. V gave up 6 bases and J gave up 5 bases, with 16 bases separating them. The CDR3 coding sequence is TGTGCCAGCAGGGGGGGTTCCACAGTGGAGACCCAGTACTTC. Its translation: CASRGGSTVETQYF.

V is TRBV6-4 and J is TRBJ1-5; D is undetermined. The V gene lost 5 bases and the J gene lost 0 bases, with 8 bases spanning the gap. This CDR3 has 14 amino acids. Germline-derived CDR1 and CDR2 are MRHNA and SNTAGT. The CDR3: CASSSDYSNQPQHF. In DNA form, the CDR3 reads TGTGCCAGCAGTTCAGACTATAGCAATCAGCCCCAGCATTTT.

This clone was observed a single time. This chain connects TRBV7-2 to TRBJ2-2; D is unresolved. Trimming stripped 6 bases from V and 5 bases from J, with 10 bases between. This CDR3 region has 13 residues. From germline, CDR1 is SGHTA and CDR2 FQGNSA. The CDR3 nucleotides read TGTGCCAGCAGTAGTTATAGTACCGGGGAGCTGTTTTTT. Its translation: CASSSYSTGELFF.